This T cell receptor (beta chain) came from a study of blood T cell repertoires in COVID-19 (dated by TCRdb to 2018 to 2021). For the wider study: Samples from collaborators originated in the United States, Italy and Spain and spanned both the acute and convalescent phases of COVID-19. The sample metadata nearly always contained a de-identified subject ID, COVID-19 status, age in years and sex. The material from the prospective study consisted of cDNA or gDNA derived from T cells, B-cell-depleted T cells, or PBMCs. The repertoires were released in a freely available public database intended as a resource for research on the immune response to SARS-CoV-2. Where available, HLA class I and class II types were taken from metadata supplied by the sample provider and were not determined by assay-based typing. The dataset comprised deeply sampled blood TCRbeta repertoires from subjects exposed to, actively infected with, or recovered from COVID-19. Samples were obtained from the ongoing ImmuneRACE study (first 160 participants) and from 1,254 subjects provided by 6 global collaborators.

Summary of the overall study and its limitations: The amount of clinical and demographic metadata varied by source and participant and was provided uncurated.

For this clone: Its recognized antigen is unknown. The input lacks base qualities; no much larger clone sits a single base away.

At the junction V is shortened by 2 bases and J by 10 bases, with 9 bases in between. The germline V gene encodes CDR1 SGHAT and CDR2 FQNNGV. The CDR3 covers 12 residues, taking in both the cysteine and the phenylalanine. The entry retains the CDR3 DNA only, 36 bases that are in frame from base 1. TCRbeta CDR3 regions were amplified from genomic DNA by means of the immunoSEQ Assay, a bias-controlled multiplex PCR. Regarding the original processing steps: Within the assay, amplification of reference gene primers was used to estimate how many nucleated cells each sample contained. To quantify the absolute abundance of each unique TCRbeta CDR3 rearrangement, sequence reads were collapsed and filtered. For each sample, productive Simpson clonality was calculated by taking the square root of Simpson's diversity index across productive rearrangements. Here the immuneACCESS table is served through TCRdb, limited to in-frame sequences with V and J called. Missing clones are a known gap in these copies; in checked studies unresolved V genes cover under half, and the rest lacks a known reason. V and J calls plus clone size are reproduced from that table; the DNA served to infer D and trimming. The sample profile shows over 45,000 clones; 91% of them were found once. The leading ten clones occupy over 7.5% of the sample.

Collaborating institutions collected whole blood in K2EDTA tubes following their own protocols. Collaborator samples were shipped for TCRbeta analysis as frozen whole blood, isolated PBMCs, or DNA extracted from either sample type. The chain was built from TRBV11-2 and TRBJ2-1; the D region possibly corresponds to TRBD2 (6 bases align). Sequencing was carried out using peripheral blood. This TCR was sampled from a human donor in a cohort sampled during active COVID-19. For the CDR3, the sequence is CASSLRRVEQFF. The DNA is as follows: TGTGCCAGCAGCTTACGGAGGGTCGAGCAGTTCTTC.